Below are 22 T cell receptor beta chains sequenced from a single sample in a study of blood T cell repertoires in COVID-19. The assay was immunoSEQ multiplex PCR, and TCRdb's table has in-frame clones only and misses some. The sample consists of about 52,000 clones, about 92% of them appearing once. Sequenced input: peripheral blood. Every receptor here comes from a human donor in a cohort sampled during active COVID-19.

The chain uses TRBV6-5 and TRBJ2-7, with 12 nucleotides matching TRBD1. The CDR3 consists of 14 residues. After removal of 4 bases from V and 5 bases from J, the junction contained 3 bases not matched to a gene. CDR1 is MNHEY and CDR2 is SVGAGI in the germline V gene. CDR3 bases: TGTGCCAGCAGTTCCCGGGACAGGGGGCACGAGCAGTACTTC. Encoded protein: CASSSRDRGHEQYF.

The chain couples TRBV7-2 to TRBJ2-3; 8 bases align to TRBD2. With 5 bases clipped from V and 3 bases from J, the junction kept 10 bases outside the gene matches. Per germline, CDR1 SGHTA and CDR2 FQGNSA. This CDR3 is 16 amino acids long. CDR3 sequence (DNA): TGTGCCAGCAGCGTATATAGCGGGATTGGTACAGATACGCAGTATTTT. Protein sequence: CASSVYSGIGTDTQYF.

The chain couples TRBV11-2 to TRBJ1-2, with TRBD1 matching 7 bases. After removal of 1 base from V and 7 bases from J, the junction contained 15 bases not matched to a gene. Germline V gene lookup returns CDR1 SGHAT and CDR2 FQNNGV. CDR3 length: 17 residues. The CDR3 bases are TGTGCCAGCAGCTTAGTCGGGTCAGGGGGGCGAAGTGGTGGCTACACCTTC. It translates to CASSLVGSGGRSGGYTF.

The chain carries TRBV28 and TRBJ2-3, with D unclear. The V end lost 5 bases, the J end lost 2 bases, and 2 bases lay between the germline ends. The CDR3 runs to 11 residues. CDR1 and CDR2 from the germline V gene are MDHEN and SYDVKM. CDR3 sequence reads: CASSLTDTQYF. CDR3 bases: TGTGCCAGCAGTCTCACAGATACGCAGTATTTT.

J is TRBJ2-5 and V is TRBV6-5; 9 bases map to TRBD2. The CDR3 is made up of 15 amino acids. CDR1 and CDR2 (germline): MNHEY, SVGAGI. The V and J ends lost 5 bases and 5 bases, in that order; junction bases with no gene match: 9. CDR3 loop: CASSRIPSGTETQYF. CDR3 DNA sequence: TGTGCCAGCAGTCGGATCCCTAGCGGGACGGAGACCCAGTACTTC.

CDR3 nucleotide sequence: TGCGCCAGCAGCCCCGGAGGGGCTGCCTACGAGCAGTACTTC. Its protein is CASSPGGAAYEQYF. This rearrangement joins TRBV4-1 to TRBJ2-7, with D perhaps matching TRBD2 (6 bases). Germline V gene sequence: CDR1 MGHRA, CDR2 YSYEKL. The germline V and J ends were trimmed by 4 bases and 2 bases, with 12 bases remaining between them. The CDR3 runs 14 residues.

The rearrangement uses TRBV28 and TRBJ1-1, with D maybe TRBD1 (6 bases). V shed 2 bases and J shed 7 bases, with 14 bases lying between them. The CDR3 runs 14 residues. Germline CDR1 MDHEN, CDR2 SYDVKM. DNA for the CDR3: TGTGCCAGCAGTTTACCGGGACAAGACTTTGAAGCTTTCTTT. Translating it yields CASSLPGQDFEAFF.

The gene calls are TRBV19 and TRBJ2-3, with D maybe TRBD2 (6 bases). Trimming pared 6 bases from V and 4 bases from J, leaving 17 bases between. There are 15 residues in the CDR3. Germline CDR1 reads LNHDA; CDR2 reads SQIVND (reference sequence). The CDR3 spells CASSREASRADTQYF. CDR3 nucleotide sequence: TGTGCCAGTAGCAGGGAGGCTAGCCGGGCAGATACGCAGTATTTT.

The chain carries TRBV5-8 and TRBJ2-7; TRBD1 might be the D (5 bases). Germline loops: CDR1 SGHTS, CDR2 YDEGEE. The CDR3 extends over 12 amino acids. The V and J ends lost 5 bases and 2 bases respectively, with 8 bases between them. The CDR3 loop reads CASRVRAYEQYF. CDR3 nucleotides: TGTGCCAGCAGAGTCAGGGCCTACGAGCAGTACTTC.

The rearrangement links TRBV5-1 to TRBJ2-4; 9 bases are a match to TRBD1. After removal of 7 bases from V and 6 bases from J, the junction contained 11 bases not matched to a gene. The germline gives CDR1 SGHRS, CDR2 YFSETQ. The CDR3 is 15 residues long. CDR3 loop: CASSLASGQGNIQYF. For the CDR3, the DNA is TGCGCCAGCTCATTAGCGTCGGGACAGGGAAACATTCAGTACTTC.

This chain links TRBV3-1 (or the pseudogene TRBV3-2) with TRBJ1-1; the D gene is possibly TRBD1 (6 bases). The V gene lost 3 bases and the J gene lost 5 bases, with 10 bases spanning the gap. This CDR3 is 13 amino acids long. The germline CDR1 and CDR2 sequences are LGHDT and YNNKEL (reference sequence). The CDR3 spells CASSHVRGTEAFF. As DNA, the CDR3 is TGTGCCAGCAGCCACGTGAGGGGGACTGAAGCTTTCTTT.

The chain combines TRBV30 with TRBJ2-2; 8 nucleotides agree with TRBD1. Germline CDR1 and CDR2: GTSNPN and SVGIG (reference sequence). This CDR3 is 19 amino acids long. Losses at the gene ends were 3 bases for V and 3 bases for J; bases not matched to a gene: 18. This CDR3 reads CAWSKKVNGPGGYTGELFF. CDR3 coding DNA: TGTGCCTGGAGCAAAAAGGTTAACGGCCCAGGGGGCTACACCGGGGAGCTGTTTTTT.

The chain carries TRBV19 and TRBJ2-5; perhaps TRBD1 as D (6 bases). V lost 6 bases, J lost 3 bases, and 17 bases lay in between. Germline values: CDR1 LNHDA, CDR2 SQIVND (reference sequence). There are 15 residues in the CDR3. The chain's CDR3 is CASRRLGTLEETQYF. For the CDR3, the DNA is TGTGCCAGTAGGCGCCTCGGGACACTCGAAGAGACCCAGTACTTC.

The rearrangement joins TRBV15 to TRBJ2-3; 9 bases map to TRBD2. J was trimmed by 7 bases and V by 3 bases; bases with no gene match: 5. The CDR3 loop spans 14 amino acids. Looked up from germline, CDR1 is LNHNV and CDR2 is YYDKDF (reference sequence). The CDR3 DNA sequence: TGTGCCACCAGCAGGGGACTAGCACCTAATACGCAGTATTTT. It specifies CATSRGLAPNTQYF. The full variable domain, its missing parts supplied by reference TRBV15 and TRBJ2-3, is DAMVIQNPRYQVTQFGKPVTLSCSQTLNHNVMYWYQQKSSQAPKLLFHYYDKDFNNEADTPDNFQSRRPNTSFCFLDIRSPGLGDTAMYLCATSRGLAPNTQYFGPGTRLTVL.

The CDR3 DNA reads TGTGCCAGCAGCTCCCGACAAGCCAATCAGCCCCAGCATTTT. Its protein is CASSSRQANQPQHF. The gene calls are TRBV5-5 and TRBJ1-5; D is undetermined. The CDR3 has 14 residues. V gave up 3 bases and J gave up 3 bases, with 10 bases separating them. Germline V gene lookup returns CDR1 SGHKS and CDR2 YYEKEE (reference sequence).

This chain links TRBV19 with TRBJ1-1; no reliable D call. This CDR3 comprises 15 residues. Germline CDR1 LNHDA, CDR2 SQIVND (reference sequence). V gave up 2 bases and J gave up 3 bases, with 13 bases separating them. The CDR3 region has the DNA TGTGCCAGTAGTATATTTGGGATGAGGGACACTGAAGCTTTCTTT. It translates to CASSIFGMRDTEAFF.

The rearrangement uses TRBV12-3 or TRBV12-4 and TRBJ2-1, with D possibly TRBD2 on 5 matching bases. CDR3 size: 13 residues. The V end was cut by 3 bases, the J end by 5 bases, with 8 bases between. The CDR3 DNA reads TGTGCCAGCAGTTTTAACGGGAACAATGAGCAGTTCTTC. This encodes CASSFNGNNEQFF.

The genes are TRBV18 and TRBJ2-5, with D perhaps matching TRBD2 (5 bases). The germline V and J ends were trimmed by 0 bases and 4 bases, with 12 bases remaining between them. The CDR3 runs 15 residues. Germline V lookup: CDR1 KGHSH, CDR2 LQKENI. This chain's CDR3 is CASSPPRTALETQYF. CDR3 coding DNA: TGTGCCAGCTCACCACCGAGGACTGCCCTAGAGACCCAGTACTTC.

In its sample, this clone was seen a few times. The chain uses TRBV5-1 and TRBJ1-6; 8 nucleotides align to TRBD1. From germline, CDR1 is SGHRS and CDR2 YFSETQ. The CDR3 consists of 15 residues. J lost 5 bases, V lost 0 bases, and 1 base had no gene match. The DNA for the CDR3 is TGCGCCAGCAGCTTGGCAGGGGGCAATAATTCACCCCTCCACTTT. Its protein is CASSLAGGNNSPLHF.

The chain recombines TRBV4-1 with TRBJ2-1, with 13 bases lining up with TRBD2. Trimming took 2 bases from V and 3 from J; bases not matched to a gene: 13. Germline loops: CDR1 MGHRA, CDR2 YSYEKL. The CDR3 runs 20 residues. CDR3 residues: CASSQIGLAGVKRGYNEQFF. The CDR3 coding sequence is TGCGCCAGCAGCCAAATCGGACTAGCGGGAGTTAAACGGGGCTACAATGAGCAGTTCTTC.

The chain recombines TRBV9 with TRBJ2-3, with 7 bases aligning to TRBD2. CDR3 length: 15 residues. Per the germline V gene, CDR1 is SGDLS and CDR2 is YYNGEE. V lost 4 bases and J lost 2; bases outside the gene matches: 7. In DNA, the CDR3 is TGTGCCAGCAGCCCAGGTGGGACTAACACAGATACGCAGTATTTT. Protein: CASSPGGTNTDTQYF.

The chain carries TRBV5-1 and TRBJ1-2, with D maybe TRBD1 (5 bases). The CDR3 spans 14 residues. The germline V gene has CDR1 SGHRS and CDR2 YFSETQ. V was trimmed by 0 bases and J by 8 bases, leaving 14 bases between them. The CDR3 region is CASSLATGVEGYTF. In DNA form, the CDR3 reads TGCGCCAGCAGCTTGGCTACGGGGGTAGAGGGCTACACCTTC. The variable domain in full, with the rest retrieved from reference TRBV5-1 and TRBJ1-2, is KAGVTQTPRYLIKTRGQQVTLSCSPISGHRSVSWYQQTPGQGLQFLFEYFSETQRNKGNFPGRFSGRQFSNSRSEMNVSTLELGDSALYLCASSLATGVEGYTFGSGTRLTVV.